This passage covers 28 T cell receptor beta chains from one sample sequenced in a study of blood T cell repertoires in COVID-19. TCRdb's table, derived via immunoSEQ multiplex PCR, lists solely in-frame clones and lacks some. This sample has about 250,000 clones, with around 84% found just once. Sequencing was carried out using PBMCs or T cells enriched from blood (not recorded which). The receptors shown here come from a middle-aged man who had recovered from COVID-19.

The genes are TRBV18 and TRBJ2-7, with 10 bases identical to TRBD1. This CDR3 has 15 residues. The germline CDR1 and CDR2 sequences are KGHSH and LQKENI. After removal of 3 bases from V and 0 bases from J, the junction contained 2 bases not matched to a gene. The CDR3 loop reads CASSPWTGGSYEQYF. The CDR3 DNA is TGTGCCAGCTCACCGTGGACAGGGGGCTCCTACGAGCAGTACTTC.

The chain recombines TRBV28 with TRBJ1-2, with TRBD1 identical over 7 bases. Germline CDR1 is MDHEN and CDR2 is SYDVKM. V shed 3 bases and J 5 bases; nucleotides not matched to a gene: 3. The CDR3 is made up of 13 amino acids. DNA for the CDR3: TGTGCCAGCAGTTTTTCAGGGGGATATGGCTACACCTTC. Translation: CASSFSGGYGYTF.

The chain carries TRBV6-4 and TRBJ2-1, with TRBD2 identical over 12 bases. The CDR3 covers 15 residues. Per germline, CDR1 MRHNA and CDR2 SNTAGT. Unmatched junction bases numbered 4, after V lost 3 bases and J lost 7 bases. The CDR3 DNA follows: TGTGCCAGCAGTGAGTTGACTAGCGGGAGTAATGAGCAGTTCTTC. Protein product: CASSELTSGSNEQFF.

The V and J genes are TRBV11-1 and TRBJ2-3; 12 bases match TRBD2. Germline trimming cut 5 bases from V and 6 bases from J; bases unmatched to any gene: 6. Germline V gene sequence: CDR1 SGHAT, CDR2 FQDESV (reference sequence). This CDR3 spans 15 amino acids. The CDR3 reads CASSHGLAGLDTQYF. As DNA, the CDR3 is TGTGCCAGCAGCCACGGACTAGCGGGACTGGATACGCAGTATTTT.

The rearrangement joins TRBV19 to TRBJ1-2; 8 nucleotides match TRBD1. The J segment lost 5 bases and the V segment lost 6 bases, leaving 8 bases of the junction unmatched. CDR3 length: 14 residues. CDR1 is LNHDA and CDR2 is SQIVND in the germline V gene (reference sequence). The CDR3, as DNA: TGTGCCAGTAGCCCGGACAGGGAAAGGTATGGCTACACCTTC. Encoded protein: CASSPDRERYGYTF.

Here the CDR3 reads CASSPDRRPYEQYF. CDR3 bases: TGTGCCAGCAGCCCTGACAGGAGGCCCTACGAGCAGTACTTC. This chain joins TRBV7-9 and TRBJ2-7; maybe TRBD1 (6 bases). The germline gives CDR1 SEHNR, CDR2 FQNEAQ (reference sequence). V was pared by 5 bases and J by 2 bases, with 13 bases between. CDR3 size: 14 residues.

The genes are TRBV7-9 and TRBJ2-7; TRBD1 is a possible D gene (6 bases). With 6 bases removed from V and 9 bases from J, the gap between germline ends came to 24 bases. Germline V CDR1 and CDR2: SEHNR, FQNEAQ (reference sequence). CDR3 length equals 15 residues. CDR3 sequence: CASRQTTGDPLGQYF. For the CDR3, the DNA is TGTGCCAGCAGGCAGACGACAGGCGACCCGTTGGGGCAGTACTTC.

J is TRBJ2-3 and V is TRBV7-2; D ambiguous. The CDR3 extends over 17 amino acids. From germline, CDR1 is SGHTA and CDR2 FQGNSA. Trimming left V 1 base short and J 0 bases short, with 14 bases between. The CDR3 sequence: CASSLVGGLSSTDTQYF. DNA of the CDR3: TGTGCCAGCAGCTTAGTGGGTGGGCTTTCTAGCACAGATACGCAGTATTTT.

The V and J genes are TRBV2 and TRBJ1-6; no definite D call. V was clipped by 6 bases and J by 5 bases, with 5 bases between them. This CDR3 comprises 12 residues. CDR1 SNHLY and CDR2 FYNNEI come from the germline V gene. For the CDR3, the DNA is TGTGCCAGCAGCCGGGATAATTCACCCCTCCACTTT. It encodes CASSRDNSPLHF.

The rearrangement links TRBV12-3 or TRBV12-4 to TRBJ2-4; D is possibly TRBD1 (6 bases). Trimming removed 6 bases from V and 9 bases from J, with 15 bases in between. The CDR3 extends over 13 amino acids. The CDR3 reads CASSPGVGSIQYF. CDR3 sequence (DNA): TGTGCCAGCAGCCCAGGGGTTGGGAGCATTCAGTACTTC.

The V and J genes are TRBV30 and TRBJ1-1; no reliable D call. The CDR3 spans 12 residues. Trimming took 4 bases from V and 0 from J, leaving 6 bases between them. Germline V CDR1 and CDR2: GTSNPN, SVGIG (reference sequence). The CDR3 sequence is CAWTFLNTEAFF. CDR3 sequence (DNA): TGTGCCTGGACTTTTCTGAACACTGAAGCTTTCTTT.

This rearrangement joins TRBV9 to TRBJ1-1; 8 bases align to TRBD1. The trim removed 3 bases at V and 3 bases at J, leaving 10 bases unmatched. Germline assignment: CDR1 SGDLS and CDR2 YYNGEE. This CDR3 is 16 amino acids long. The CDR3 nucleotides are TGTGCCAGCAGCGCGAGCCGACAGGGGTACGACACTGAAGCTTTCTTT. This translates into CASSASRQGYDTEAFF.

This chain links TRBV30 with TRBJ2-1, with TRBD2 matching over 8 bases. CDR1 GTSNPN and CDR2 SVGIG come from the germline V gene (reference sequence). The ends lost 8 bases at V and 3 bases at J; junction bases unmatched: 24. This CDR3 is built from 19 residues. Written as DNA, the CDR3 is TGTGCCCTCTCCTGGGCCGTCTCCCGGGAGGGCCCCGTCTACAATGAGCAGTTCTTC. It specifies CALSWAVSREGPVYNEQFF.

The chain is built from TRBV18 and TRBJ2-3; 9 nucleotides match TRBD2. This CDR3 contains 15 residues. Trimming cost V 1 base and J 4 bases; bases outside gene matches: 3. The germline V gene has CDR1 KGHSH and CDR2 LQKENI. The CDR3 region has the DNA TGTGCCAGCTCACCACAGGCTAGCGGGGCAGATACGCAGTATTTT. It specifies CASSPQASGADTQYF. The full variable domain, with the rest looked up from reference TRBV18 and TRBJ2-3, is NAGVMQNPRHLVRRRGQEARLRCSPMKGHSHVYWYRQLPEEGLKFMVYLQKENIIDESGMPKERFSAEFPKEGPSILRIQQVVRGDSAAYFCASSPQASGADTQYFGPGTRLTVL.

The chain carries TRBV13 and TRBJ1-2; 7 bases are a match to TRBD1. V lost 5 bases, J lost 2 bases, and 11 bases stayed unmatched. Looked up from germline, CDR1 is PRHDT and CDR2 is FYEKMQ (reference sequence). The CDR3 covers 16 residues. CDR3 residues: CASSEPPTGRNYGYTF. The CDR3 coding sequence is TGTGCCAGCAGCGAACCCCCGACAGGGAGGAACTATGGCTACACCTTC.

This clone has only one observation. The J gene is TRBJ2-5, the V gene TRBV19, with 14 bases that match TRBD2. CDR3 length: 15 residues. V was pared by 9 bases and J by 5 bases, with 8 bases of the junction left unmatched. CDR1 is LNHDA and CDR2 is SQIVND in the germline V gene (reference sequence). CDR3 DNA sequence: TGTGCCAGCCGGGGACTAGCGGGGGACGTGGAGACCCAGTACTTC. It codes for CASRGLAGDVETQYF.

This clone was detected a few times. CDR3: CATSAPGLHAYNEQFF. The CDR3 DNA reads TGTGCCACCAGTGCCCCGGGACTCCATGCCTACAATGAGCAGTTCTTC. The chain links TRBV24-1 to TRBJ2-1; weak D call: TRBD2 (6 bases). The CDR3 loop spans 16 amino acids. Trimming removed 5 bases at V and 2 bases at J, with 15 bases between. Germline lookup yields CDR1 KGHDR and CDR2 SFDVKD.

The chain couples TRBV28 to TRBJ1-5, with D perhaps matching TRBD1 (6 bases). The CDR3 consists of 15 residues. Trimming took off 6 bases at V and 5 bases at J, with 17 bases between the two ends. Germline lookup yields CDR1 MDHEN and CDR2 SYDVKM. This chain's CDR3 is CASSLLAGAHQPQHF. The CDR3 region has the DNA TGTGCCAGCAGCCTCCTGGCGGGGGCGCATCAGCCCCAGCATTTT.

This clone was counted only a few times. The V and J genes are TRBV7-2 and TRBJ2-5; tentatively, D is TRBD2 (6 bases). This CDR3 contains 14 residues. V was clipped by 5 bases and J by 4 bases, with 14 bases between them. CDR1 is SGHTA, CDR2 FQGNSA, per germline. CDR3 region: CASSPRLGVETQYF. In nucleotides, the CDR3 is TGTGCCAGCAGCCCTCGACTAGGGGTAGAGACCCAGTACTTC.

The rearrangement joins TRBV13 to TRBJ1-3; TRBD1 matches 7 bases. The J segment lost 0 bases and the V segment lost 4 bases, leaving 6 bases of the junction unmatched. CDR1 PRHDT and CDR2 FYEKMQ come from the germline V gene (reference sequence). The CDR3 has 16 residues. The CDR3 sequence is CASSYSTGNSGNTIYF. DNA of the CDR3: TGTGCCAGCAGCTACTCGACAGGGAACTCTGGAAACACCATATATTTT.

The chain couples TRBV29-1 to TRBJ2-7; 10 bases map to TRBD1. CDR1 is SQVTM, CDR2 ANQGSEA, per germline. The CDR3 has 13 amino acids. J lost 6 bases, V lost 4 bases, and 6 bases had no gene match. The CDR3 region is CSVGGGQGSEQYF. The CDR3 DNA sequence: TGCAGCGTTGGGGGGGGACAGGGGAGCGAGCAGTACTTC.

In its sample, this clone was seen once. The CDR3 reads CASSFGRRWAGGQGYGYTF. As DNA, the CDR3 is TGTGCCAGCAGCTTTGGTCGTCGTTGGGCAGGGGGTCAAGGGTATGGCTACACCTTC. V usage is TRBV7-9 and J usage is TRBJ1-2, with 7 positions matching TRBD1. Germline loops: CDR1 SEHNR, CDR2 FQNEAQ (reference sequence). The CDR3 spans 19 residues. V trimming: 3 bases; J trimming: 5 bases; junction bases outside the gene matches: 21.

The genes are TRBV5-4 and TRBJ2-3; 8 nucleotides agree with TRBD2. This CDR3 has 14 amino acids. V shed 2 bases and J 8 bases; nucleotides not matched to a gene: 7. Germline V gene data show CDR1 as SGHNT and CDR2 as YYREEE (reference sequence). The CDR3: CASSFVGGAGTQYF. The CDR3 DNA sequence: TGTGCCAGCAGCTTTGTCGGGGGGGCGGGTACGCAGTATTTT.

The chain couples TRBV12-2 to TRBJ2-2; the table's D call TRBD1 went unverified against the DNA. TRBV12-2 is a pseudogene segment. CDR3 size: 16 residues. CDR3 in amino acids: CASRLRKQPNTGELFF. CDR3 nucleotide sequence: TGTGCAAGTCGCTTACGGAAACAGCCGAACACCGGGGAGCTGTTTTTT.

The J gene is TRBJ2-7, the V gene TRBV13; tentatively, D is TRBD1 (7 bases). Germline loops: CDR1 PRHDT, CDR2 FYEKMQ (reference sequence). The CDR3 sequence is 15 residues long. Deletions cut 5 bases from V and 2 bases from J, with 16 bases between. CDR3 nucleotides: TGTGCCAGCAGCCTAGCGACAGGGTGGGCCTACGAGCAGTACTTC. Amino acid sequence: CASSLATGWAYEQYF.

The CDR3 DNA reads TGTGCCAGCATGCGGGGTATGAACACTGAAGCTTTCTTT. As protein: CASMRGMNTEAFF. The rearrangement links TRBV7-3 to TRBJ1-1; D is ambiguous. The V gene lost 7 bases and the J gene lost 0 bases, with 9 bases spanning the gap. Germline V gives CDR1 SGHTA, CDR2 FQGTGA. The CDR3 runs 13 residues. Full variable domain (rest looked up from reference TRBV7-3 and TRBJ1-1): GAGVSQTPSNKVTEKGKYVELRCDPISGHTALYWYRQSLGQGPEFLIYFQGTGAADDSGLPNDRFFAVRPEGSVSTLKIQRTERGDSAVYLCASMRGMNTEAFFGQGTRLTVV.

CDR3: CSVFPLTPSGGYTF. The CDR3 DNA reads as TGCAGCGTTTTCCCCTTAACCCCCTCTGGCGGCTACACCTTC. V and J are TRBV29-1 and TRBJ1-2; no firm D call. The CDR3 contains 14 residues. The germline V gene encodes CDR1 SQVTM and CDR2 ANQGSEA. V was trimmed by 5 bases and J by 8 bases, leaving 21 bases between them.

The rearrangement joins TRBV7-9 to TRBJ2-1; 9 bases map to TRBD2. Germline CDR1 is SEHNR and CDR2 is FQNEAQ (reference sequence). V lost 6 bases, J lost 7 bases, and 10 bases stayed unmatched. The CDR3 consists of 15 residues. In DNA, the CDR3 is TGTGCCAGCAGAGAGGCGGGGGGGCCTTGGAATGAGCAGTTCTTC. Encoded protein: CASREAGGPWNEQFF.